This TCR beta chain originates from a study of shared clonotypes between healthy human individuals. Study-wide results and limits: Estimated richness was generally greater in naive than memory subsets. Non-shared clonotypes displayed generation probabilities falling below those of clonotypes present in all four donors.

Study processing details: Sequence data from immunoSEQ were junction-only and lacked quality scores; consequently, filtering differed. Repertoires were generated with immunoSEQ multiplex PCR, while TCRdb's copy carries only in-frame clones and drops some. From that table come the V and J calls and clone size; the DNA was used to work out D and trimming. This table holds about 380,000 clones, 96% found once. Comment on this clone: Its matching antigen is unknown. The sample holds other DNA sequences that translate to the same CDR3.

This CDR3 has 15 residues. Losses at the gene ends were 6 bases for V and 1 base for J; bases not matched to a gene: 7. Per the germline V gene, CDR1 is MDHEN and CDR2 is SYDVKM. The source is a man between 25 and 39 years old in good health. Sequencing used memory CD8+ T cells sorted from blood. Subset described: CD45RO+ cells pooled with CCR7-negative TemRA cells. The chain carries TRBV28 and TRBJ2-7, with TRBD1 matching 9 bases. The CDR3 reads CASSSSGTGSYEQYF. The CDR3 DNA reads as TGTGCCAGCAGCTCTTCCGGGACAGGGTCCTACGAGCAGTACTTC.